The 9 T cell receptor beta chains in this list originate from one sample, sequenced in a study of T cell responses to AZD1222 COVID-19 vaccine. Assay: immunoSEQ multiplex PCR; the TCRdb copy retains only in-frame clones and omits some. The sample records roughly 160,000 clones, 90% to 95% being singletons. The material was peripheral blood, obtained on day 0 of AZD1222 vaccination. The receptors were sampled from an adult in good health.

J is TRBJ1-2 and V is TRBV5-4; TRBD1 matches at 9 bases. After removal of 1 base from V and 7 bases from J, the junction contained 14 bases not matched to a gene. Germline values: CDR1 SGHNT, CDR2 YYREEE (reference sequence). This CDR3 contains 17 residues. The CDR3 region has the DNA TGTGCCAGCAGCTTGCCCGGACAGGGGTTATCAGGGGGTGGCTACACCTTC. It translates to CASSLPGQGLSGGGYTF.

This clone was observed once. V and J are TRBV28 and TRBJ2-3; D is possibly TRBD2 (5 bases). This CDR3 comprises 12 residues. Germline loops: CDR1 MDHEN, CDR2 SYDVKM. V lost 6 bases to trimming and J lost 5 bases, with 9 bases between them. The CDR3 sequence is CASSPAGDTQYF. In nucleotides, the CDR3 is TGTGCCAGCAGCCCTGCGGGAGATACGCAGTATTTT.

The CDR3 coding sequence is TGCAGCGTTGAAGACGAAAAACTGTTTTTT. Its protein is CSVEDEKLFF. The chain joins TRBV29-1 to TRBJ1-4; no clear D gene. Trimming removed 0 bases from V and 8 bases from J, with 1 base in between. CDR1 and CDR2 from the germline V gene are SQVTM and ANQGSEA. The CDR3 length is 10 residues. The full variable domain, with the rest looked up from reference TRBV29-1 and TRBJ1-4, is SAVISQKPSRDICQRGTSLTIQCQVDSQVTMMFWYRQQPGQSLTLIATANQGSEATYESGFVIDKFPISRPNLTFSTLTVSNMSPEDSSIYLCSVEDEKLFFGSGTQLSVL.

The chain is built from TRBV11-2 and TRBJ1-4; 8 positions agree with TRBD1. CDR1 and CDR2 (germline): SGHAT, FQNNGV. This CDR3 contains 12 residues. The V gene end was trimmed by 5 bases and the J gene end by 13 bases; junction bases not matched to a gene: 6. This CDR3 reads CASSLRTGTLFF. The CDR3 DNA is TGTGCCAGCAGCCTCCGGACAGGGACACTGTTTTTT.

The CDR3 is CASSYLRATSGYTF. CDR3 nucleotides: TGTGCCAGCAGTTACCTCCGGGCCACAAGTGGCTACACCTTC. The V gene is TRBV6-5, the J gene TRBJ1-2; D gene ambiguous. CDR1 is MNHEY and CDR2 is SVGAGI in the germline V gene. The CDR3 is 14 amino acids. V dropped 2 bases and J dropped 7 bases, with 14 bases sitting between them.

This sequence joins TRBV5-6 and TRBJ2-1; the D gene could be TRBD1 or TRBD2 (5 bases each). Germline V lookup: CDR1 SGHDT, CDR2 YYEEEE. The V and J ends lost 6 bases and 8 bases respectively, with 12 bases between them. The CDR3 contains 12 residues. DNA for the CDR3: TGTGCCAGCACCATGGGGGTATATGAGCAGTTCTTC. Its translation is CASTMGVYEQFF.

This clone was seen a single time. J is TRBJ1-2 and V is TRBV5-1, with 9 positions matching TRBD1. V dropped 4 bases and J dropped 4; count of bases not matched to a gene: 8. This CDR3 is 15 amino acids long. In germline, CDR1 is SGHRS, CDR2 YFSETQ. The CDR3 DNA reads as TGCGCCAGCAGCCCCCCGGGACAGGGCATCTATGGCTACACCTTC. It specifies CASSPPGQGIYGYTF.

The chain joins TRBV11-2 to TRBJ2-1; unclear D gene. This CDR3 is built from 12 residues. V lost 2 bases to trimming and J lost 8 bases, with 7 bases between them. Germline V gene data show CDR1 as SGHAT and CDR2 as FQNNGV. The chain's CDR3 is CASSLRRHEQFF. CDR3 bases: TGTGCCAGCAGCTTACGTCGACATGAGCAGTTCTTC.

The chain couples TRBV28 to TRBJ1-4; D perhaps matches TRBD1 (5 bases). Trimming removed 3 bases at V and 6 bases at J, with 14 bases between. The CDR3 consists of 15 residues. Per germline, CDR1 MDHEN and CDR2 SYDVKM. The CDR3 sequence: CASSFLGGMDEKLFF. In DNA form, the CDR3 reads TGTGCCAGCAGTTTTTTGGGGGGGATGGATGAAAAACTGTTTTTT. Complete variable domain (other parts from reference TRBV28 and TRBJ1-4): DVKVTQSSRYLVKRTGEKVFLECVQDMDHENMFWYRQDPGLGLRLIYFSYDVKMKEKGDIPEGYSVSREKKERFSLILESASTNQTSMYLCASSFLGGMDEKLFFGSGTQLSVL.